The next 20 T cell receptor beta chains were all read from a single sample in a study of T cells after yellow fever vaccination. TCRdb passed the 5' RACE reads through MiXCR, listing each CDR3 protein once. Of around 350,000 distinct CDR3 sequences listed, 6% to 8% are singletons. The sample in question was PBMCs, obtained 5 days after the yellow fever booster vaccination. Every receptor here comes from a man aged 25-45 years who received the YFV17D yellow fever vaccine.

Here the CDR3 DNA reads TGTGCCAGCAGTGGACCGGGACAGGGGTACTACACCTTC. Its protein product is CASSGPGQGYYTF. The V gene is TRBV6-1, the J gene TRBJ1-2; TRBD1 matches at 10 bases. This CDR3 is built from 13 residues. V gave up 4 bases and J gave up 10 bases; unmatched junction bases: 6. Germline CDR1 reads MNHNS; CDR2 reads SASEGT.

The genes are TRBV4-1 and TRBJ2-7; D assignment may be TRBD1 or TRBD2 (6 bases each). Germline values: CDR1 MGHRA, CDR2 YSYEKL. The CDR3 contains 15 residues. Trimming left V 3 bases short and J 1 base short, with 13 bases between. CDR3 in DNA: TGCGCCAGCAGCCATCGTATAGGGGGGTCCTACGAGCAGTACTTC. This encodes CASSHRIGGSYEQYF.

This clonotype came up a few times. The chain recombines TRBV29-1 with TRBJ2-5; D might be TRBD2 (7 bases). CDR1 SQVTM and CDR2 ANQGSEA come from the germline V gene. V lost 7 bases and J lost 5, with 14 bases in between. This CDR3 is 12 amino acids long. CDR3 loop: CSAGEGDETQYF. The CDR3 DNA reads TGCAGCGCTGGGGAGGGGGACGAGACCCAGTACTTC.

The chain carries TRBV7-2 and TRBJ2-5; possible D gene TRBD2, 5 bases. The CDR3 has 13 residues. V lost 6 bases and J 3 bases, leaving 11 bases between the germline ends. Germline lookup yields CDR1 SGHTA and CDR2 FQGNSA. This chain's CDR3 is CASRPGIEETQYF. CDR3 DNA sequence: TGTGCCAGCAGACCCGGGATAGAAGAGACCCAGTACTTC.

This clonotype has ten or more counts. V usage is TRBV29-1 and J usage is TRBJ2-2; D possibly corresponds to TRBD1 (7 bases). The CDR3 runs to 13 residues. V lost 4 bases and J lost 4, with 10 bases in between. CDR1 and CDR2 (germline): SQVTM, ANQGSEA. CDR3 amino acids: CSVAQGGTGELFF. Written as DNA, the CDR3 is TGCAGCGTTGCCCAGGGGGGCACCGGGGAGCTGTTTTTT.

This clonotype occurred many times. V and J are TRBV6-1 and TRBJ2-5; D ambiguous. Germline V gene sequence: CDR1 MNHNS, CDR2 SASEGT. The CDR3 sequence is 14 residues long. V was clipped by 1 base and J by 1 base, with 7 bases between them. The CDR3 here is CASSEDRPQETQYF. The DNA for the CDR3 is TGTGCCAGCAGTGAAGACAGACCCCAAGAGACCCAGTACTTC.

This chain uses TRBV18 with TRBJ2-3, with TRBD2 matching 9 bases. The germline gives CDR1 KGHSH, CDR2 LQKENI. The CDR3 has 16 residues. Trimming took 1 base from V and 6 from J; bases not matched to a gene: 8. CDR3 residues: CASSPRQLAGADTQYF. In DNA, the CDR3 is TGTGCCAGCTCACCACGGCAGTTAGCGGGAGCCGATACGCAGTATTTT.

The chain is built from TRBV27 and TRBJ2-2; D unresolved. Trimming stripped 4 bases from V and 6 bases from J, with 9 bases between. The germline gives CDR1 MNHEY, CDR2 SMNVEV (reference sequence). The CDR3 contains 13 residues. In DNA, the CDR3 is TGTGCCAGCAGTTATGGTTGGGCCGGGGAGCTGTTTTTT. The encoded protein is CASSYGWAGELFF.

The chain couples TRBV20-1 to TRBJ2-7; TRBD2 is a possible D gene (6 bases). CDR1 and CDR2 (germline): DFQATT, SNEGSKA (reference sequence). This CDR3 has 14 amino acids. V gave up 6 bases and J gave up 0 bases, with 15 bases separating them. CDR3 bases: TGCAGTGCAGCGGCGGGGCCCAGCTCCTACGAGCAGTACTTC. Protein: CSAAAGPSSYEQYF.

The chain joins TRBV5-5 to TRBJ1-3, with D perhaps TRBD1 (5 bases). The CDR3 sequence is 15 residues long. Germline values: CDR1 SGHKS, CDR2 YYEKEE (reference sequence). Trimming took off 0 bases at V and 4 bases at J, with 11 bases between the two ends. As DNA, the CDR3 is TGTGCCAGCAGCTTGGGAGCGGGGCCGGGAAACACCATATATTTT. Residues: CASSLGAGPGNTIYF.

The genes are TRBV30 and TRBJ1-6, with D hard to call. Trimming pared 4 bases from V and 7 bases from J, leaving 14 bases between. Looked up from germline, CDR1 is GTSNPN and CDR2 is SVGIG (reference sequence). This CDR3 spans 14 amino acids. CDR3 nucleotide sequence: TGTGCCTGGAATGGGATTAGTACCAATTCACCCCTCCACTTT. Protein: CAWNGISTNSPLHF.

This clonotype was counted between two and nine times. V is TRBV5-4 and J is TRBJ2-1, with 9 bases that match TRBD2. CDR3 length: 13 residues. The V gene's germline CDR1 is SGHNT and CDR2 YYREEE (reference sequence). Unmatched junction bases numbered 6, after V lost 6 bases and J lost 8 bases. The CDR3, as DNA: TGTGCCAGCAACCCAGCGGGAGGCCATGAGCAGTTCTTC. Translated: CASNPAGGHEQFF.

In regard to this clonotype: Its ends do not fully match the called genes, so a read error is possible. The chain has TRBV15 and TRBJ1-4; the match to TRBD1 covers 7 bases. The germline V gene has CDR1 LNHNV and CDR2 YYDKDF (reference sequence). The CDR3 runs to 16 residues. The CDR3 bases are TGTGCCACCGGCAGAGAAGCCGGGACAGCGAATGAAAAACTGTTTTTT. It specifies CATGREAGTANEKLFF.

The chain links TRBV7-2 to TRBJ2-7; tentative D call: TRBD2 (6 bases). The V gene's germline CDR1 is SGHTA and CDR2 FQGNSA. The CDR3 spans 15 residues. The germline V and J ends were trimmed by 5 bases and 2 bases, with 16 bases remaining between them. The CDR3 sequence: CASSLMGGGPYEQYF. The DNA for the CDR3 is TGTGCCAGCAGCCTTATGGGGGGAGGCCCCTACGAGCAGTACTTC.

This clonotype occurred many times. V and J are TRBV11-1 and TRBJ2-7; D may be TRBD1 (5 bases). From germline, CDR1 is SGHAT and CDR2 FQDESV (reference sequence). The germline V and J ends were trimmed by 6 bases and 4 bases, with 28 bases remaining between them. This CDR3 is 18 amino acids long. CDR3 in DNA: TGTGCCAGCAGGTTCTCCACCTCTCAGGGTGGGGCCTCTTACGAGCAGTACTTC. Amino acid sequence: CASRFSTSQGGASYEQYF.

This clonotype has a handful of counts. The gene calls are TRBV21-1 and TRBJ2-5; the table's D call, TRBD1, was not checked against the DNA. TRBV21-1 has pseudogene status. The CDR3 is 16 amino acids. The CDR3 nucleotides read TGTGCCAGCAATCCTCAGGACCCTGGCCACCAAGAGACCCAGTACTTC. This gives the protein CASNPQDPGHQETQYF.

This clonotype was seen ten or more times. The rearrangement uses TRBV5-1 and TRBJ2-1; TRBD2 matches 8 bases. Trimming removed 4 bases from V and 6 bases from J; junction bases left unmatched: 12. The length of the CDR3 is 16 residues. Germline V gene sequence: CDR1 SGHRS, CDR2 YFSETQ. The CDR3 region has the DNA TGCGCCAGCAGCCCGGGGGGGGGCGCGGAAAGCAATGAGCAGTTCTTC. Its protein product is CASSPGGGAESNEQFF.

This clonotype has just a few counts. CDR3 residues: CASSWIRVSPEAFF. Written as DNA, the CDR3 is TGTGCCAGCAGCTGGATCAGGGTGAGTCCTGAAGCTTTCTTT. The chain recombines TRBV7-2 with TRBJ1-1, with a weak D call TRBD1 (5 bases). V lost 4 bases, J lost 6 bases, and 15 bases lay in between. Germline CDR1 reads SGHTA; CDR2 reads FQGNSA. The length of the CDR3 is 14 residues.

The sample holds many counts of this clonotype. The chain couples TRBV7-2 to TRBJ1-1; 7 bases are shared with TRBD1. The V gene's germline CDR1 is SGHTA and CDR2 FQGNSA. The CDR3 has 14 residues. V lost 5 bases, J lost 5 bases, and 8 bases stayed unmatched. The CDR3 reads CASSLDRVKTEAFF. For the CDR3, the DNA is TGTGCCAGCAGCCTAGACAGGGTAAAGACTGAAGCTTTCTTT.

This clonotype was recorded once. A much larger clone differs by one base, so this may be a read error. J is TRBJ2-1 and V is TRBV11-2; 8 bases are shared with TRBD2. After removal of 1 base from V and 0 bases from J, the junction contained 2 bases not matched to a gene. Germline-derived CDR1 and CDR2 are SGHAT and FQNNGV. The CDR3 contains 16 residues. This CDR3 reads CASSLVGRASYNEQFF. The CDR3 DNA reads TGTGCCAGCAGCTTAGTCGGGAGGGCCTCCTACAATGAGCAGTTCTTC.